A selection of T cell receptor beta chains follows, all from one sample in a study of CD8 T cells in Susac syndrome. TCRdb called the immunoSEQ multiplex PCR reads again in MiXCR, with one record for every CDR3 protein. The sample yields fewer than 150,000 distinct CDR3 sequences, 90% to 95% seen once. Sample: CD8+ T cells from PBMCs. The receptors were gathered from a human donor with multiple sclerosis. The conserved cysteine and the conserved F or W are not part of the CDR3 here.

TRBJ2-7 TRBV7-9 ASSSYHGGLSSYEQY
TRBJ1-1 TRBV28 ASSPTGDTEAF
TRBJ2-7 TRBV6-1 ASRGLVYEQY
TRBJ1-5 TRBV7-9 ASSPPGSSNQPQH
TRBJ1-5 TRBV19 ASSVTDYSNQPQH
TRBJ2-4 TRBV29-1 SVAVSAKNIQY
TRBJ1-2 TRBV6-2/TRBV6-3 ASEHGGPNYGYT
TRBJ1-5 TRBV5-6 ASSLWGTHQPQH
TRBJ2-7 TRBV4-1 ASSLLEAYEQY
TRBJ2-1 TRBV6-5 ASSPSPLSNEQF
TRBJ2-3 TRBV27 ASSLGAGGTDTQY
TRBJ2-1 TRBV27 ASTEGQGDYNEQF
TRBJ2-7 TRBV27 ASSFGRSYEQH
TRBJ1-1 TRBV29-1 SVLRGTGAF
TRBJ1-5 TRBV19 ATRPYSNQPQH
TRBJ2-1 TRBV15 ATSTRTGIDEQF
TRBJ2-7 TRBV30 AWSVIGGLIYEQY
TRBJ2-7 TRBV30 ACEPSGSSYEQY
TRBJ1-2 TRBV19 ASTDGGQGYGYT